This TCR beta chain was observed in a study of T cell clones after liver transplantation. The ends were cut back, 2 bases at V and 1 base at J, with 11 bases in the middle. Germline V gene lookup returns CDR1 KGHSH and CDR2 LQKENI. The CDR3 runs 15 residues. The assay was immunoSEQ multiplex PCR, and TCRdb's table has in-frame clones only and misses some. The sample lists roughly 74,000 clones, under 90% occurring once. Sorting of unstimulated PBMCs yielded separate CD3+CD4+ and CD3+CD8+ fractions. The source was CD4+ T cells from blood, collected before liver transplant. This chain links TRBV18 with TRBJ1-1, with no clear D. The TCR comes from a human donor who received a liver transplant. CDR3 bases: TGTGCCAGCTCACCATTGAAGTCAGGGAACACTGAAGCTTTCTTT. It is translated as CASSPLKSGNTEAFF.